A single sample gave rise to the 20 T cell receptor beta chains below, sequenced in a study of T cell responses to AZD1222 COVID-19 vaccine. Some clones are missing from TCRdb's copy, which holds only in-frame ones; the method was immunoSEQ multiplex PCR. The table records approximately 130,000 clones, 80% to 90% of them present only once. Sequencing was performed on peripheral blood, taken on day 0 of AZD1222 vaccination. These receptors came from an adult in good health.

This clone was picked up a small number of times. A junction end diverges from the germline sequence, so it may reflect a read error. CDR3: CASSPPQNTGELFF. The CDR3 nucleotides read TGTGCTAGCAGCCCCCCACAGAACACCGGGGAGCTGTTTTTT. The chain carries TRBV7-7 and TRBJ2-2; no definite D call. CDR1 and CDR2 from the germline V gene are SSHAT and FNYEAQ (reference sequence). The CDR3 sequence is 14 residues long.

The chain carries TRBV7-9 and TRBJ1-1, with 7 bases aligning to TRBD1. The CDR3 spans 15 residues. CDR1 is SEHNR, CDR2 FQNEAQ, per germline (reference sequence). After removal of 0 bases from V and 1 base from J, the junction contained 2 bases not matched to a gene. CDR3 loop: CASSLARTGNTEAFF. In DNA, the CDR3 is TGTGCCAGCAGCTTAGCAAGGACAGGGAACACTGAAGCTTTCTTT.

This chain connects TRBV7-2 to TRBJ1-5; the match to TRBD1 covers 8 bases. The germline V gene has CDR1 SGHTA and CDR2 FQGNSA. V was clipped by 3 bases and J by 4 bases; unmatched bases: 2. This CDR3 spans 14 amino acids. Here the CDR3 DNA reads TGTGCCAGCAGCTTGACAGGGGTGAATCAGCCCCAGCATTTT. Its protein is CASSLTGVNQPQHF.

This chain connects TRBV27 to TRBJ1-1; weak D call: TRBD1 (6 bases). Germline V gene sequence: CDR1 MNHEY, CDR2 SMNVEV (reference sequence). V lost 2 bases and J 2 bases, leaving 9 bases between the germline ends. This CDR3 comprises 14 residues. The CDR3 spells CASSLTDSNTEAFF. CDR3 nucleotide sequence: TGTGCCAGCAGTTTAACGGACAGCAACACTGAAGCTTTCTTT.

The chain has TRBV6-5 and TRBJ2-3; 10 bases align to TRBD2. Germline V gene sequence: CDR1 MNHEY, CDR2 SVGAGI. Germline trimming cut 3 bases from V and 7 bases from J; bases unmatched to any gene: 7. The CDR3 is made up of 15 amino acids. DNA for the CDR3: TGTGCCAGCAGTTATCAGCGGGGGGGCCCCTATACGCAGTATTTT. Translating gives CASSYQRGGPYTQYF.

DNA of the CDR3: TGTGCCATCAGTTCACCCACGGTTGCCGGGGCCAACGTCCTGACTTTC. Its translation is CAISSPTVAGANVLTF. The chain couples TRBV10-3 to TRBJ2-6; D remains unclear. The germline V gene has CDR1 ENHRY and CDR2 SYGVKD. The CDR3 consists of 16 residues. V dropped 5 bases and J dropped 4 bases, with 15 bases sitting between them.

This chain joins TRBV28 and TRBJ2-7; D unresolved. This CDR3 spans 15 amino acids. Germline CDR1 reads MDHEN; CDR2 reads SYDVKM. V lost 4 bases, J lost 3 bases, and 16 bases lay in between. The DNA for the CDR3 is TGTGCCAGCAGTTCAGTAGAAATGAAGGACTACGAGCAGTACTTC. Translation: CASSSVEMKDYEQYF.

V usage is TRBV2 and J usage is TRBJ1-1; weak D call: TRBD1 (6 bases). V lost 6 bases and J lost 2, with 10 bases in between. CDR3 length: 13 residues. Germline CDR1 is SNHLY and CDR2 is FYNNEI. The CDR3 sequence: CASSGQRNTEAFF. The CDR3 DNA follows: TGTGCCAGCAGCGGACAGAGAAACACTGAAGCTTTCTTT.

This sequence joins TRBV13 and TRBJ2-3; the D is unclear. Germline V lookup: CDR1 PRHDT, CDR2 FYEKMQ (reference sequence). Trimming removed 0 bases at V and 6 bases at J, with 7 bases between. The CDR3 runs to 13 residues. The CDR3 DNA follows: TGTGCCAGCAGCTTAGGGGTGTTGGATACGCAGTATTTT. Its translation: CASSLGVLDTQYF.

The gene calls are TRBV7-3 and TRBJ2-3; 9 bases line up with TRBD2. Germline values: CDR1 SGHTA, CDR2 FQGTGA. Unmatched junction bases numbered 7, after V lost 3 bases and J lost 3 bases. This CDR3 is built from 16 residues. The CDR3 spells CASSFRLAARTDTQYF. The CDR3, as DNA: TGTGCCAGCAGCTTTAGACTAGCGGCTAGAACAGATACGCAGTATTTT.

V usage is TRBV12-3 or TRBV12-4 and J usage is TRBJ2-1, with 8 bases matching TRBD2. The V and J ends lost 4 bases and 15 bases, in that order; junction bases with no gene match: 11. The CDR3 runs to 13 residues. The CDR3 DNA reads as TGTGCCAGCAGTTATTCCGGGACTAGGAGCCCGTTCTTC. This sequence encodes CASSYSGTRSPFF.

The chain has TRBV3-1 (or the pseudogene TRBV3-2) and TRBJ2-7; 10 bases map to TRBD2. The V gene's germline CDR1 is LGHDT and CDR2 YNNKEL (reference sequence). Germline trimming cut 4 bases from V and 7 bases from J; bases unmatched to any gene: 7. CDR3 length equals 14 residues. The CDR3 DNA reads TGTGCCAGCAGCCCAGCGGGGGGGCCCAGTGAGCAGTACTTC. Its translation is CASSPAGGPSEQYF.

The chain employs TRBV7-9 and TRBJ2-2; a weak D match, TRBD1 (6 bases). Trimming stripped 3 bases from V and 1 base from J, with 15 bases between. Germline V gene data show CDR1 as SEHNR and CDR2 as FQNEAQ (reference sequence). There are 17 residues in the CDR3. CDR3 in DNA: TGTGCCAGCAGCTTGCTGAACAGGGTGTGGAACACCGGGGAGCTGTTTTTT. This sequence encodes CASSLLNRVWNTGELFF.

The chain employs TRBV30 and TRBJ1-6, with 8 bases aligning to TRBD1. With V trimmed by 1 base and J by 0 bases, 11 bases remained unmatched. CDR1 GTSNPN and CDR2 SVGIG come from the germline V gene (reference sequence). The CDR3 runs to 19 residues. The CDR3 nucleotides read TGTGCCTGGAGTGCAGGGAACAGGGGGAGTAGCTCCTATAATTCACCCCTCCACTTT. This translates into CAWSAGNRGSSSYNSPLHF.

The chain employs TRBV3-1 (or the pseudogene TRBV3-2) and TRBJ2-6; no clear D. CDR3 size: 15 residues. Germline V lookup: CDR1 LGHDT, CDR2 YNNKEL (reference sequence). V dropped 3 bases and J dropped 0 bases, with 6 bases sitting between them. DNA of the CDR3: TGTGCCAGCAGCCAGGTCCGCTCTGGGGCCAACGTCCTGACTTTC. This encodes CASSQVRSGANVLTF.

The genes are TRBV18 and TRBJ1-5; D remains ambiguous. Germline V gene sequence: CDR1 KGHSH, CDR2 LQKENI. Trimming took 3 bases from V and 2 from J, leaving 8 bases between them. This CDR3 region has 14 residues. The CDR3: CASSPDAGNQPQHF. The CDR3 DNA reads TGTGCCAGCTCACCCGATGCGGGCAATCAGCCCCAGCATTTT.

The chain combines TRBV7-2 with TRBJ1-5; D is ambiguous. In germline, CDR1 is SGHTA, CDR2 FQGNSA. V was trimmed by 1 base and J by 2 bases, leaving 12 bases between them. CDR3 length: 16 amino acids. CDR3: CASSLGRVAGNQPQHF. CDR3 DNA: TGTGCCAGCAGCTTAGGTCGGGTGGCGGGCAATCAGCCCCAGCATTTT. Looking up the rest from reference TRBV7-2 and TRBJ1-5 gives the full variable domain: GAGVSQSPSNKVTEKGKDVELRCDPISGHTALYWYRQSLGQGLEFLIYFQGNSAPDKSGLPSDRFSAERTGGSVSTLTIQRTQQEDSAVYLCASSLGRVAGNQPQHFGDGTRLSIL.

A few counts support this clone. This chain joins TRBV15 and TRBJ2-3; D gene uncertain. The CDR3 is 15 amino acids. The V end lost 5 bases, the J end lost 0 bases, and 12 bases lay between the germline ends. The germline V gene has CDR1 LNHNV and CDR2 YYDKDF (reference sequence). CDR3 region: CATSGSPTSTDTQYF. The CDR3 bases are TGTGCCACCAGCGGCAGTCCGACTAGCACAGATACGCAGTATTTT.

This chain uses TRBV6-5 with TRBJ2-1, with D possibly being TRBD2 (6 bases). V lost 6 bases to trimming and J lost 9 bases, with 18 bases between them. The V gene's germline CDR1 is MNHEY and CDR2 SVGAGI. This CDR3 has 14 amino acids. The CDR3: CASSPLARGREQFF. The CDR3 region has the DNA TGTGCCAGCAGCCCCCTAGCGAGGGGCCGTGAGCAGTTCTTC.

By share, this clone counts as medium-sized. The chain combines TRBV27 with TRBJ2-1; D is possibly TRBD1 or TRBD2 (6 bases each). V lost 6 bases and J 7 bases, leaving 19 bases between the germline ends. In germline, CDR1 is MNHEY, CDR2 SMNVEV (reference sequence). The CDR3 spans 15 residues. CDR3 nucleotide sequence: TGTGCCAGCAGCATTTCCCGGGGGCTCTTGAATGAGCAGTTCTTC. Translation gives CASSISRGLLNEQFF.